The 9 T cell receptor beta chains in this list originate from one sample, sequenced in a study of Ad26.COV2.S vaccination and SARS-CoV-2 variants. Libraries were prepared by immunoSEQ multiplex PCR; TCRdb keeps only in-frame clonotypes and omits some of them. Of about 350,000 clones listed, about 88% are singletons. As to treatment: about 20 received Ad26.COV2.S at low or high dose, single or two shots; several received placebo; per-sample allocation not given. Sample collection was performed on day 63 after the first vaccine or placebo injection. The material sequenced was peripheral blood, taken in a trial of Ad26.COV2.S vaccine versus placebo. These TCRs come from a person between 18 and 65 years old who received the Ad26.COV2.S COVID-19 vaccine or a placebo.

This clone was seen only once. This chain connects TRBV7-2 to TRBJ1-2; a possible D gene is TRBD1 (6 bases). CDR3 length: 14 residues. CDR1 is SGHTA and CDR2 is FQGNSA in the germline V gene. The V end was cut by 3 bases, the J end by 3 bases, with 11 bases between. CDR3 DNA: TGTGCCAGCAGCTTTCAGGGGTCCGACTATGGCTACACCTTC. This gives the protein CASSFQGSDYGYTF.

This clone was found once. The chain recombines TRBV7-6 with TRBJ2-7, with D unresolved. Germline V gene sequence: CDR1 SGHVS, CDR2 FNYEAQ. CDR3 size: 11 residues. V shed 5 bases and J shed 7 bases, with 9 bases lying between them. The CDR3 DNA reads TGTGCCAGCAGCCTGGATGCGGAGCAGTACTTC. It translates to CASSLDAEQYF. The full variable domain, its missing parts supplied by reference TRBV7-6 and TRBJ2-7, is GAGVSQSPRYKVTKRGQDVALRCDPISGHVSLYWYRQALGQGPEFLTYFNYEAQQDKSGLPNDRFSAERPEGSISTLTIQRTEQRDSAMYRCASSLDAEQYFGPGTRLTVT.

This chain connects TRBV7-6 to TRBJ1-1; 9 bases are shared with TRBD1. Germline CDR1 and CDR2: SGHVS and FNYEAQ. This CDR3 has 15 amino acids. Losses at the gene ends were 5 bases for V and 7 bases for J; bases not matched to a gene: 11. The chain's CDR3 is CASSPGTGFRSEAFF. The CDR3 DNA reads TGTGCCAGCAGCCCCGGGACAGGGTTCCGTAGTGAAGCTTTCTTT. The full variable domain, in which reference TRBV7-6 and TRBJ1-1 provide the parts outside the CDR3, is GAGVSQSPRYKVTKRGQDVALRCDPISGHVSLYWYRQALGQGPEFLTYFNYEAQQDKSGLPNDRFSAERPEGSISTLTIQRTEQRDSAMYRCASSPGTGFRSEAFFGQGTRLTVV.

A word on this clone: One junction end does not reproduce the germline sequence, and a read error may be involved. This chain joins TRBV7-9 and TRBJ2-2; tentatively, D is TRBD1 (5 bases). CDR1 is SEHNR, CDR2 FQNEAQ, per germline (reference sequence). The CDR3 contains 15 residues. The CDR3 sequence is CASSFPAGNIGELFF. CDR3 bases: TGTGCCAGCAGCTTCCCTGCAGGGAACATCGGGGAGCTGTTTTTT. The variable domain in full, with the rest retrieved from reference TRBV7-9 and TRBJ2-2, is DTGVSQNPRHKITKRGQNVTFRCDPISEHNRLYWYRQTLGQGPEFLTYFQNEAQLEKSRLLSDRFSAERPKGSFSTLEIQRTEQGDSAMYLCASSFPAGNIGELFFGEGSRLTVL.

The chain is built from TRBV5-1 and TRBJ1-3; D is unclear. V lost 8 bases and J 4 bases, leaving 7 bases between the germline ends. CDR3 length: 11 amino acids. Germline V gives CDR1 SGHRS, CDR2 YFSETQ. The CDR3 protein is CASDGGNTIYF. The CDR3 nucleotides are TGCGCCAGTGACGGGGGAAACACCATATATTTT.

This clone was detected only a few times. The chain links TRBV4-1 to TRBJ1-5; no definite D call. V gave up 1 base and J gave up 2 bases, with 3 bases separating them. CDR1 MGHRA and CDR2 YSYEKL come from the germline V gene. This CDR3 has 13 amino acids. The CDR3 DNA sequence: TGCGCCAGCAGCCAAGTAGGCAATCAGCCCCAGCATTTT. This gives the protein CASSQVGNQPQHF.

V gene TRBV5-6 combines with J gene TRBJ1-4; 8 bases fit TRBD1. V gave up 0 bases and J gave up 6 bases; unmatched junction bases: 4. Germline-derived CDR1 and CDR2 are SGHDT and YYEEEE. The CDR3 has 15 amino acids. This chain's CDR3 is CASSLVYRGDEKLFF. CDR3 coding DNA: TGTGCCAGCAGCTTGGTTTACAGGGGGGATGAAAAACTGTTTTTT.

V is TRBV24-1 and J is TRBJ2-3; D unresolved. This CDR3 contains 11 residues. V was clipped by 10 bases and J by 4 bases, with 8 bases between them. Per germline, CDR1 KGHDR and CDR2 SFDVKD. CDR3 sequence (DNA): TGTGCCACGGGTCAATCAGATACGCAGTATTTT. Translating it yields CATGQSDTQYF.

In regard to this clone: Different DNA sequences within this sample yield the same CDR3. This chain connects TRBV7-9 to TRBJ1-1, with no clear D. The V and J ends lost 1 base and 0 bases respectively, with 3 bases between them. Germline loops: CDR1 SEHNR, CDR2 FQNEAQ (reference sequence). The CDR3 length is 13 residues. This CDR3 is CASSLDMNTEAFF. The CDR3 region has the DNA TGTGCCAGCAGCTTAGATATGAACACTGAAGCTTTCTTT.